A selection of T cell receptor beta chains follows, all from one sample in a study of blood T cells in healthy people across ages. In TCRdb, the 5' RACE reads were re-called with MiXCR into one record per CDR3 protein. Of 790,000 or so distinct CDR3 sequences in the sample, approximately 60% were seen once. The sample comprised blood. The receptors here all came from a man in his forties in good health. The CDR3 runs from the conserved cysteine through the conserved F or W. D genes are given only for firm matches. A clone size is listed for some rows: how often the clone was seen (once, few, many), or a class if it is expanded.

d_call,clone_size,v_call,j_call,cdr3_aa,cdr3_nt
TRBD1,NA,TRBV15,TRBJ1-1,CATSRDPGQGISNTEAFF,TGTGCCACCAGCAGAGATCCGGGACAGGGTATCTCGAACACTGAAGCTTTCTTT
NA,NA,TRBV20-1,TRBJ2-5,CSAKEGPKRGEQYF,TGCAGTGCTAAGGAGGGACCAAAGAGGGGGGAGCAGTACTTC
TRBD1,NA,TRBV4-3,TRBJ2-3,CASSQGTGSADTQYF,TGCGCCAGCAGCCAAGGGACAGGGAGCGCAGATACGCAGTATTTT
NA,once,TRBV5-6,TRBJ2-5,CAGTRGAGRKETQYF,TGTGCCGGAACACGAGGTGCGGGAAGAAAAGAGACCCAGTACTTC
TRBD2,NA,TRBV20-1,TRBJ2-5,CSATATLAEEETQYF,TGCAGTGCTACAGCTACACTAGCGGAAGAAGAGACCCAGTACTTC
NA,NA,TRBV21-1,TRBJ1-1,CASSARTGGEAFF,TGTGCCAGCAGCGCCCGGACAGGGGGGGAAGCTTTCTTT
TRBD1,NA,TRBV29-1,TRBJ2-5,CSVEMGQGRGETQYF,TGCAGCGTTGAAATGGGACAGGGTAGGGGAGAGACCCAGTACTTC
TRBD2,NA,TRBV3-1,TRBJ2-5,CASSQDSGLAGTETQYF,TGTGCCAGCAGCCAAGATAGCGGGCTAGCGGGGACGGAGACCCAGTACTTC
TRBD2,NA,TRBV28,TRBJ2-1,CASSPRASGLYNEQFF,TGTGCCAGCAGCCCGAGGGCTAGCGGGTTATACAATGAGCAGTTCTTC
NA,NA,TRBV7-9,TRBJ2-1,CASSLAGTHEQFF,TGTGCCAGCAGCTTGGCGGGGACCCATGAGCAGTTCTTC
NA,few,TRBV15,TRBJ2-3,CATSRFYYDTQYF,TGTGCCACCAGCAGATTCTACTACGATACGCAGTATTTT
TRBD1,NA,TRBV2,TRBJ2-1,CASIRDRSYNEQFF,TGTGCCAGCATCCGGGACAGATCCTACAATGAGCAGTTCTTC
TRBD2,NA,TRBV20-1,TRBJ2-3,CSAQGLAGDTQYF,TGCAGTGCGCAGGGACTAGCGGGAGATACGCAGTATTTT
TRBD2,few,TRBV7-9,TRBJ2-4,CASSAGLEEEQYF,TGTGCCAGCAGCGCGGGACTAGAGGAAGAGCAGTACTTC
NA,NA,TRBV7-2,TRBJ2-3,CASSFRQGGRGGSLGTQYF,TGTGCCAGCAGCTTTCGACAGGGCGGCCGGGGGGGTTCCTTGGGTACGCAGTATTTT
TRBD2,NA,TRBV7-2,TRBJ2-7,CASSFWTSGEGEQYF,TGTGCCAGCAGCTTCTGGACTAGCGGTGAGGGCGAGCAGTACTTC
TRBD2,NA,TRBV4-3,TRBJ2-1,CASSLYRLAEQFF,TGCGCCAGCAGCTTATATCGACTAGCCGAGCAGTTCTTC
NA,few,TRBV7-2,TRBJ2-3,CASSLQGSFQDTQYF,TGTGCCAGCAGCTTACAAGGTTCCTTTCAAGATACGCAGTATTTT
NA,NA,TRBV2,TRBJ1-5,CASMGGFNQPQHF,TGTGCCAGCATGGGGGGCTTCAATCAGCCCCAGCATTTT
TRBD2,NA,TRBV11-2,TRBJ2-3,CASSTGGRVIDTQYF,TGTGCCAGCAGCACGGGGGGGCGAGTTATAGATACGCAGTATTTT